This TCR beta chain was captured by sequencing in a study of T cells expressing NK-cell markers. It was by 5'RACE template switching with UMIs that TCR beta cDNA was made. TCRdb reprocessed the 5' RACE reads, keeping one entry per CDR3 protein, no DNA. The listing contains roughly 160,000 distinct CDR3 sequences. Study-level points and caveats: Once again these clonotypes came out on top in the CD3+CD56-NKG2C+ fraction of several donors.

Note on this clonotype: Antigen specificity is unknown.

Germline values: CDR1 SGHTA, CDR2 FQGTGA. The CDR3 length is 13 residues. This TCR was sampled from a woman aged 18-70 years in good health. The chain links TRBV7-3 to TRBJ1-6; the D call from TCRdb, TRBD1, cannot be confirmed without DNA. Sequenced: blood T cells: a sorted CD56 or NKG2C T cell subset, CD4+ or CD8+ T cells, or bulk PBMC T cells (not recorded which). The CDR3 region is CASSLSGGSPLHF.